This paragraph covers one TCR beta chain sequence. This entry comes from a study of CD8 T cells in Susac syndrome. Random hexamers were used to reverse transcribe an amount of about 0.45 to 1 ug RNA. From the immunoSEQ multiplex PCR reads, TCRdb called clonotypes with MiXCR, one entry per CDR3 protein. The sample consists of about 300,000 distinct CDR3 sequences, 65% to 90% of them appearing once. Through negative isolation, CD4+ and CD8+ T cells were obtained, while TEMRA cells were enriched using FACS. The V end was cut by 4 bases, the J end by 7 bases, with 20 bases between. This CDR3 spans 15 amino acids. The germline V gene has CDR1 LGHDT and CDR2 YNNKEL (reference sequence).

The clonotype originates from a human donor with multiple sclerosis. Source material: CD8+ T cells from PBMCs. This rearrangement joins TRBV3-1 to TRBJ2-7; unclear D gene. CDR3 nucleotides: TGTGCCAGCAGCCGCGACAACCTTTACCCCCTGGAGCAGTACTTC. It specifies CASSRDNLYPLEQYF.